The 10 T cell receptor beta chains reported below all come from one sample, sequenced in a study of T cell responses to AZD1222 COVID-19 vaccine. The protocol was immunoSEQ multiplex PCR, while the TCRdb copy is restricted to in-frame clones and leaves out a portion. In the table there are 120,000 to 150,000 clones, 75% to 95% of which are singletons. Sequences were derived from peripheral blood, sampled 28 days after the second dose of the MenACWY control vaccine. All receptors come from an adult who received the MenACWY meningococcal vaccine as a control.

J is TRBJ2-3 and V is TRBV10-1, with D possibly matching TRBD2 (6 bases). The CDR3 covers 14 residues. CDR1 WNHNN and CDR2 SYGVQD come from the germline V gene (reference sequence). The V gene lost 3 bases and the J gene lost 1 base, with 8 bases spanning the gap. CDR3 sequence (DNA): TGCGCCAGCAGTGACGGGAGTGGCACAGATACGCAGTATTTT. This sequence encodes CASSDGSGTDTQYF.

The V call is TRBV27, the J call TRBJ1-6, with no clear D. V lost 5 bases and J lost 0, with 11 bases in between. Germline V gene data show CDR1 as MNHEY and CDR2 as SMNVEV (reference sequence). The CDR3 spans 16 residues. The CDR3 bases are TGTGCCAGCAGTCCCATCCCCGGCTCCTATAATTCACCCCTCCACTTT. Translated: CASSPIPGSYNSPLHF.

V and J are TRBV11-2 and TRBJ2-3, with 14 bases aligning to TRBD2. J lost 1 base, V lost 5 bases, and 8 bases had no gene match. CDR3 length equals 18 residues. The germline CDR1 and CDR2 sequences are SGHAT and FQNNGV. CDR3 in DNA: TGTGCCAGCAGCACCGGGACTAGCGGGAGAGGGGGCACAGATACGCAGTATTTT. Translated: CASSTGTSGRGGTDTQYF.

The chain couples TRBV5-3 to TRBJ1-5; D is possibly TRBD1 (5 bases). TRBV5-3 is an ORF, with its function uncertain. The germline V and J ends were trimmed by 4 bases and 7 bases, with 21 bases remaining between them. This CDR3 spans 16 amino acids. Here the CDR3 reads CARSPNGDPPRQPQHF. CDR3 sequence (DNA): TGTGCCAGAAGCCCGAACGGGGACCCACCAAGGCAGCCCCAGCATTTT.

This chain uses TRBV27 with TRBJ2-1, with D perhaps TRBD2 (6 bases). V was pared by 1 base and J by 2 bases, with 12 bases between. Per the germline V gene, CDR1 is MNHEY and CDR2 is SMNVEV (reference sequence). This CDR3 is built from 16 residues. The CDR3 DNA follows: TGTGCCAGCAGTTTATTTCCGGGGGACCCCTACAATGAGCAGTTCTTC. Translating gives CASSLFPGDPYNEQFF.

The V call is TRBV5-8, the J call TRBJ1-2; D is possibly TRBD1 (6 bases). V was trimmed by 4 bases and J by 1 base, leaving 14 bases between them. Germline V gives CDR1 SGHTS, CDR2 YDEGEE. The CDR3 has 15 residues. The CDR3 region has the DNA TGTGCCAGCAGCCCCGGGGGGGGGCTTAACTATGGCTACACCTTC. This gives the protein CASSPGGGLNYGYTF.

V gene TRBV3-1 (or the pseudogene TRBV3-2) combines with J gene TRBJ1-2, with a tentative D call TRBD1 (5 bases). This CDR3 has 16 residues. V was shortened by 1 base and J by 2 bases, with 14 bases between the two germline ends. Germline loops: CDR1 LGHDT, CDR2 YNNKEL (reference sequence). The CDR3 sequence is CASSQVRGPINYGYTF. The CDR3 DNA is TGTGCCAGCAGCCAAGTCCGGGGACCGATCAACTATGGCTACACCTTC.

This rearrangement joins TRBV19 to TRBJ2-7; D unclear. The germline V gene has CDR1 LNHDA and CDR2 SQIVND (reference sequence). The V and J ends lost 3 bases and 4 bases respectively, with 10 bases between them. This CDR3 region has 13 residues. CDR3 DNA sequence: TGTGCCAGTAGTATGAGGTCTCAATACGAGCAGTACTTC. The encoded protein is CASSMRSQYEQYF.

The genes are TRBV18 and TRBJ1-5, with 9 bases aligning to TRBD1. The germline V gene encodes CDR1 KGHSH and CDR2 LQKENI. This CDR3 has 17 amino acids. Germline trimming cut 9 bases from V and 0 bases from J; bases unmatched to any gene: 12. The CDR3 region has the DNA TGTGCCAGTGGTTCGGACAGGGGAACGCTTAGCAATCAGCCCCAGCATTTT. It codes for CASGSDRGTLSNQPQHF.

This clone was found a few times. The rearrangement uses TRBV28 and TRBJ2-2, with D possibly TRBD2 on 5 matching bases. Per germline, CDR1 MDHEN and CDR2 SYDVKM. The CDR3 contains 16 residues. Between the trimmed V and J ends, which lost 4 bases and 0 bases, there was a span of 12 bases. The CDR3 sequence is CASSSKRNTNTGELFF. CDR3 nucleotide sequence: TGTGCCAGCAGTTCAAAGCGGAATACGAACACCGGGGAGCTGTTTTTT.